The TCR beta chain under discussion was sequenced for a study of cytomegalovirus exposure and HLA in healthy donors. Findings of the study overall: In a later analysis, productive TCRs from donors in an Asian-associated ancestry cluster reportedly carried fewer N-insertions than the cohort mean.

The CDR3 runs to 15 residues. Germline CDR1 reads LNHDA; CDR2 reads SQIVND (reference sequence). The ends were cut back, 5 bases at V and 0 bases at J, with 12 bases in the middle. Researchers ran the PCR with 60 Vbeta and 13 Jbeta primers. Produced via immunoSEQ multiplex PCR; TCRdb's table is partial and in-frame only. The top ten clones hold 2.7% of a sample with around 37,000 clones, about 85% of them seen once. As for this clone: The antigen remains unidentified.

The sequence was obtained from a man aged 50 or older in good health and CMV-seronegative. The rearrangement uses TRBV19 and TRBJ2-3; perhaps TRBD2 as D (6 bases). Sequencing was done on a sample of PBMCs. Here the CDR3 DNA reads TGTGCCAGTAGTCCGGGAGATGCTAGCACAGATACGCAGTATTTT. Encoded protein: CASSPGDASTDTQYF. The whole variable domain, remainder taken from reference TRBV19 and TRBJ2-3, is DGGITQSPKYLFRKEGQNVTLSCEQNLNHDAMYWYRQDPGQGLRLIYYSQIVNDFQKGDIAEGYSVSREKKESFPLTVTSAQKNPTAFYLCASSPGDASTDTQYFGPGTRLTVL.